This TCR beta chain stems from a study of blood T cells in healthy people across ages. Study-level results: Naive CD4+ cells and diversity were both higher in long-lived donors than in aged donors. TCR beta diversity, measured per million T cells, fell in a roughly linear way with age.

A second PCR of roughly 6 to 12 cycles used a sample-barcoded 5' primer and a J-beta primer mix. One entry per CDR3 protein, called by TCRdb with MiXCR from the 5' RACE reads. The repertoire holds about 1.5 million distinct CDR3 sequences, approximately 42% seen once, with just over 4% in the top ten. This clonotype was counted between two and nine times. Antigen: not known. V shed 6 bases and J 8 bases; nucleotides not matched to a gene: 6. The CDR3 is 14 amino acids. Germline V gene lookup returns CDR1 MNHNY and CDR2 SVGAGI (reference sequence). Total RNA extracted from each sample amounted to at least 6 micrograms.

The TCR was taken from a young woman in good health. Sequenced: blood. This sequence joins TRBV6-6 and TRBJ1-4; 10 nucleotides match TRBD1. The CDR3 loop is CASSHRDRGEKLFF. In DNA, the CDR3 is TGTGCCAGCAGCCACCGGGACAGGGGAGAAAAACTGTTTTTT.